Sequencing of this TCR beta chain was carried out in a study of T cell repertoires in cytomegalovirus infection. Germline CDR1 and CDR2: ENHRY and SYGVKD. The V gene end was trimmed by 7 bases and the J gene end by 5 bases; junction bases not matched to a gene: 8. This CDR3 has 15 amino acids. TCRdb re-called the reads through MiXCR, storing one row per CDR3 protein. The sample carries fewer than 700,000 distinct CDR3 sequences, about 24% recorded once. The source is a human donor in good health (CMV status not recorded). Some clones in this sample may be carry-over from other donors' samples. Sequenced sample: CD8+ T cells from PBMCs. The chain combines TRBV10-3 with TRBJ2-5; 12 bases map to TRBD2. The CDR3 protein is CAITGLAGHEETQYF. The CDR3 nucleotides read TGTGCCATCACAGGACTAGCGGGGCACGAGGAGACCCAGTACTTC.